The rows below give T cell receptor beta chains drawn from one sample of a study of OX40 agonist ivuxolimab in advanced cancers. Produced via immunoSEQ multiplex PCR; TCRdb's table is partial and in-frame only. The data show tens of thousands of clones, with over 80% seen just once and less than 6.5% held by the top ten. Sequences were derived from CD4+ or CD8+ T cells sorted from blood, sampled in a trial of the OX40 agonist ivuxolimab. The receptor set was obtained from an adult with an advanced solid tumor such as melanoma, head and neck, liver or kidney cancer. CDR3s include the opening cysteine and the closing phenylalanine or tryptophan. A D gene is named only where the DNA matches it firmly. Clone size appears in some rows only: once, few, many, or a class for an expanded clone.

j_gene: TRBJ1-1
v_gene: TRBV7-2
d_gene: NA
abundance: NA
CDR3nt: TGTGCCACCTTCGGGACGGCTATCAACACTGAAGCTTTCTTT
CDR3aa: CATFGTAINTEAFF

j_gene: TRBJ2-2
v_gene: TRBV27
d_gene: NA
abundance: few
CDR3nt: TGTGCCAGCAGTTTGGCAGCCGGGGAGCTGTTTTTT
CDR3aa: CASSLAAGELFF

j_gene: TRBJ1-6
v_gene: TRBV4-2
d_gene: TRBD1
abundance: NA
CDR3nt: TGTGCCAGCAGCCAAGGGGACAGCTCCTATAATTCACCCCTCCACTTT
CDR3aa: CASSQGDSSYNSPLHF

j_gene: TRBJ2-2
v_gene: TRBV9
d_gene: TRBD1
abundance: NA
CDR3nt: TGTGCCAGCAGCGTAGCACGCCGGACAGGGGGCGCGGTCGCCGGGGAGCTGTTTTTT
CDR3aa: CASSVARRTGGAVAGELFF

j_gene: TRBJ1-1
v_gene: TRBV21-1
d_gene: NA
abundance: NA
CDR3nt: TGTGCCAGCAGCAAACATAGGCAATGCGAAGCTTTCTTT
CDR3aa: CASSKHRQCEAFF

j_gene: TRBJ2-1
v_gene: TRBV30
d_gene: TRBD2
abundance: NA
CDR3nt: TGTGCCTGGGAAAGCCCAGGAATAGCGGGGTACAATGAGCAGTTCTTC
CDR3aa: CAWESPGIAGYNEQFF

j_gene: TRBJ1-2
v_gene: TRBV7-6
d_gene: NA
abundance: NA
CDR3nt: TGTGCCAGCAGCTCAGGGGTGGGCGATGGCTACACCTTC
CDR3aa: CASSSGVGDGYTF

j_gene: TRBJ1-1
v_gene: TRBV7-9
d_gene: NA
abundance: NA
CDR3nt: TGTGCCAGCAGCTTATCTCCCCGGGGTGGAGGCACTGAAGCTTTCTTT
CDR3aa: CASSLSPRGGGTEAFF

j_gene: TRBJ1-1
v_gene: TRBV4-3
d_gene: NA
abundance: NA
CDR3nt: TGCGCCAGCAGCCAAGAGAAGGGGGCTGAAGCTTTCTTT
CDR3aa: CASSQEKGAEAFF

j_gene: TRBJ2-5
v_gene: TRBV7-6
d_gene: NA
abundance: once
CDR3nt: TGTGCCAGCAGCCGCCCGGGGCAAGAGACCCAGTACTTC
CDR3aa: CASSRPGQETQYF

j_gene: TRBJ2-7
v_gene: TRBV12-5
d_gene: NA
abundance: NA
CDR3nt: TGTGCTAGTGGTTCAGCCCCCTGGACGTACTTC
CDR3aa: CASGSAPWTYF

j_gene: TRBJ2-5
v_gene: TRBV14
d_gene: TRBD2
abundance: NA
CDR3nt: TGTGCCAGCAGCCGGACTAGCGGATTCCAAGAGACCCAGTACTTC
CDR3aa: CASSRTSGFQETQYF

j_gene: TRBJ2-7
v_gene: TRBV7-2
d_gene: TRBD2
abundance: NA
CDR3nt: TGTGCCAGCAGCCCACATATAGCGGGAACCTACGAGCAGTACTTC
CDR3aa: CASSPHIAGTYEQYF

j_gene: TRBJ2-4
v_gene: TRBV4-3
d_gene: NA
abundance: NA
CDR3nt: TGCGCCAGCAGCCAAGGACGGGGATCCTATGCCAAAAACATTCAGTACTTC
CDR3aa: CASSQGRGSYAKNIQYF

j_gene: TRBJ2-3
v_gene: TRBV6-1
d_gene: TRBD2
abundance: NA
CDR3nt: TGTGCCAGCAGTGAATATTCGGGGGGAGATACGCAGTATTTT
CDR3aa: CASSEYSGGDTQYF

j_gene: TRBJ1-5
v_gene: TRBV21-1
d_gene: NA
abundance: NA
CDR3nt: TGTGCCAGCAGCAAAGCCAGGGGCAGCAATCAGCCCCAGCATTTT
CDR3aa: CASSKARGSNQPQHF

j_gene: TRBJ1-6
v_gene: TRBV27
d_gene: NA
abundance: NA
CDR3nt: TGTGCCAGCAGTTCCCTCCTTCTGGGAGGAAGTGGGACTAATTCACCCCTCCACTTT
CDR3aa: CASSSLLLGGSGTNSPLHF

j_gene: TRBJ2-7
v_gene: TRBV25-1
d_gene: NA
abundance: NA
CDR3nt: TGTGCCAGCAGTGAATCAGCCTACGAGCAGTACTTC
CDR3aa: CASSESAYEQYF